The 27 T cell receptor beta chains in this list originate from one sample, sequenced in a study of cytotoxic CD8 clonotypes in ibrutinib-treated CLL. Libraries were prepared by immunoSEQ multiplex PCR; TCRdb keeps only in-frame clonotypes and omits some of them. The sample carries tens of thousands of clones, approximately 51% recorded once. The material sequenced was PBMCs, taken after 12 months of ibrutinib treatment. All receptors derive from a human donor with chronic lymphocytic leukemia.

This chain links TRBV4-1 with TRBJ2-7; D call uncertain. Germline assignment: CDR1 MGHRA and CDR2 YSYEKL. CDR3 length equals 14 residues. Trimming left V 5 bases short and J 4 bases short, with 15 bases between. The CDR3 sequence: CASSSGRIGYEQYF. In DNA form, the CDR3 reads TGCGCCAGCAGCTCGGGCAGGATCGGGTACGAGCAGTACTTC.

The chain combines TRBV9 with TRBJ1-2; 7 bases are shared with TRBD1. The V segment lost 3 bases and the J segment 14 bases; nucleotides outside the gene matches: 10. The CDR3 consists of 12 residues. Germline CDR1 SGDLS, CDR2 YYNGEE. As DNA, the CDR3 is TGTGCCAGCAGCGCTTACAGGGGAGGGGCGACCTTC. It specifies CASSAYRGGATF.

This clone was seen just once. Lacking the conserved final phenylalanine or tryptophan, this CDR3 likely reflects a read error. The DNA is left out, because the CDR3 cannot be placed on it with certainty; the CDR3 is given as TCRdb lists it. The gene calls are TRBV12-5 and TRBJ1-4. Per the germline V gene, CDR1 is LGHNT and CDR2 is FRNRAP. Both ends counted, the CDR3 spans 9 residues. This chain's CDR3 is CASGLGEGC.

The V call is TRBV7-9, the J call TRBJ2-2, with D perhaps given as TRBD1 or TRBD2 (5 bases each). The CDR3 loop spans 14 amino acids. Trimming took 8 bases from V and 6 from J, leaving 16 bases between them. The germline gives CDR1 SEHNR, CDR2 FQNEAQ (reference sequence). In DNA form, the CDR3 reads TGTGCCAGCGTTCCGGGGCTAAACTCCGGGGAGCTGTTTTTT. Protein sequence: CASVPGLNSGELFF.

V and J are TRBV6-5 and TRBJ2-2; D not certain. The germline CDR1 and CDR2 sequences are MNHEY and SVGAGI. This CDR3 has 13 amino acids. V was pared by 2 bases and J by 5 bases, with 6 bases between. CDR3 region: CASSYARTGELFF. The CDR3 nucleotides read TGTGCCAGCAGTTACGCAAGGACCGGGGAGCTGTTTTTT.

The chain has TRBV6-4 and TRBJ2-5; 10 bases fit TRBD2. Germline trimming cut 5 bases from V and 5 bases from J; bases unmatched to any gene: 5. Germline loops: CDR1 MRHNA, CDR2 SNTAGT. The CDR3 is 14 amino acids. The CDR3 bases are TGTGCCAGCAGTAGTCTAGCGGGAGTGGAGACCCAGTACTTC. Encoded protein: CASSSLAGVETQYF.

The sample holds many counts of this clone. The chain carries TRBV2 and TRBJ1-2; 9 nucleotides align to TRBD1. With 10 bases clipped from V and 3 bases from J, the junction kept 12 bases outside the gene matches. The germline V gene encodes CDR1 SNHLY and CDR2 FYNNEI. The CDR3 contains 15 residues. In DNA form, the CDR3 reads TGTGCCACCCAAGAGGACAGGGGTGACTACTATGGCTACACCTTC. Residues: CATQEDRGDYYGYTF.

The rearrangement links TRBV5-6 to TRBJ2-3; TRBD1 agrees at 10 bases. The CDR3 is 16 residues long. J gave up 4 bases and V 5 bases, and 10 bases lay outside the gene matches. Germline CDR1 SGHDT, CDR2 YYEEEE. In DNA, the CDR3 is TGTGCCAGCAGTTACTGGGGACAGGGGAACGCAGATACGCAGTATTTT. It specifies CASSYWGQGNADTQYF.

The chain is built from TRBV19 and TRBJ2-4, with D tentatively TRBD2 (6 bases). Germline CDR1 reads LNHDA; CDR2 reads SQIVND (reference sequence). The CDR3 has 15 amino acids. V gave up 3 bases and J gave up 5 bases, with 14 bases separating them. CDR3 amino acids: CASSMLSSGQNIQYF. CDR3 DNA sequence: TGTGCCAGTAGTATGCTAAGTAGCGGACAAAACATTCAGTACTTC.

CDR3 loop: CASSETLPGANVLTF. CDR3 DNA sequence: TGTGCCAGCAGTGAAACACTTCCTGGGGCCAACGTCCTGACTTTC. V usage is TRBV25-1 and J usage is TRBJ2-6; D is undetermined. The germline V gene encodes CDR1 MGHDK and CDR2 SYGVNS. The CDR3 covers 15 residues. The V and J ends lost 2 bases and 2 bases respectively, with 7 bases between them.

This chain uses TRBV11-1 with TRBJ2-1, with 8 positions matching TRBD1. The CDR3 totals 15 residues. From germline, CDR1 is SGHAT and CDR2 FQDESV (reference sequence). The ends lost 4 bases at V and 5 bases at J; junction bases unmatched: 7. CDR3 amino acids: CASSSSDRGNNEQFF. The CDR3, as DNA: TGTGCCAGCAGCTCGAGTGACAGGGGTAACAATGAGCAGTTCTTC.

The rearrangement joins TRBV2 to TRBJ1-5; unclear D gene. The V end was cut by 7 bases, the J end by 0 bases, with 10 bases between. CDR1 is SNHLY, CDR2 FYNNEI, per germline. CDR3 size: 14 residues. The CDR3 DNA is TGTGCCAGCATCGACGACAATAGCAATCAGCCCCAGCATTTT. Its protein product is CASIDDNSNQPQHF.

This clone was seen ten or more times. The chain joins TRBV11-2 to TRBJ1-1; unclear D gene. V dropped 4 bases and J dropped 1 base, with 13 bases sitting between them. CDR3 length equals 15 residues. The germline V gene has CDR1 SGHAT and CDR2 FQNNGV. The CDR3 sequence is CASSSLGTGNTEAFF. The CDR3 DNA is TGTGCCAGCAGCTCATTAGGAACTGGGAACACTGAAGCTTTCTTT.

V is TRBV2 and J is TRBJ2-7; D is unresolved. V gave up 4 bases and J gave up 7 bases, with 8 bases separating them. This CDR3 region has 11 residues. CDR1 and CDR2 from the germline V gene are SNHLY and FYNNEI. The CDR3 DNA is TGTGCCAGCAGTGGCCAGGAGGAGCAGTACTTC. This translates into CASSGQEEQYF. Full variable domain (missing parts from reference TRBV2 and TRBJ2-7): EPEVTQTPSHQVTQMGQEVILRCVPISNHLYFYWYRQILGQKVEFLVSFYNNEISEKSEIFDDQFSVERPDGSNFTLKIRSTKLEDSAMYFCASSGQEEQYFGPGTRLTVT.

Only one count was recorded for this clone. The rearrangement uses TRBV5-6 and TRBJ1-2; weak D call: TRBD1 (5 bases). The CDR3 extends over 16 amino acids. The germline V gene has CDR1 SGHDT and CDR2 YYEEEE. With 4 bases removed from V and 0 bases from J, the gap between germline ends came to 16 bases. CDR3 protein: CASSRTGTQANYGYTF. As DNA, the CDR3 is TGTGCCAGCAGCCGAACCGGGACGCAAGCTAACTATGGCTACACCTTC.

V and J are TRBV19 and TRBJ2-3; D gene ambiguous. Deletions cut 5 bases from V and 8 bases from J, with 11 bases between. CDR3 length: 12 amino acids. Germline V gives CDR1 LNHDA, CDR2 SQIVND (reference sequence). CDR3: CASSLLSGTQYF. The CDR3 DNA reads as TGTGCCAGTAGTTTGTTGAGTGGTACGCAGTATTTT. Drawing the rest from reference TRBV19 and TRBJ2-3, the complete variable domain is DGGITQSPKYLFRKEGQNVTLSCEQNLNHDAMYWYRQDPGQGLRLIYYSQIVNDFQKGDIAEGYSVSREKKESFPLTVTSAQKNPTAFYLCASSLLSGTQYFGPGTRLTVL.

This clone appeared a few times. This sequence joins TRBV5-4 and TRBJ2-7; 7 bases match TRBD2. The germline gives CDR1 SGHNT, CDR2 YYREEE (reference sequence). This CDR3 is built from 16 residues. V dropped 4 bases and J dropped 0; count of bases not matched to a gene: 10. CDR3 in amino acids: CASSPGGSGISYEQYF. The CDR3 DNA reads TGTGCCAGCAGCCCCGGAGGGAGCGGGATCTCCTACGAGCAGTACTTC.

A few counts support this clone. The DNA of the CDR3 is TGTGCCAGCAGCTTAGAGGGTCTCTCCTACAATGAGCAGTTCTTC. Translation gives CASSLEGLSYNEQFF. The V and J genes are TRBV7-3 and TRBJ2-1; weak D call: TRBD2 (5 bases). V was pared by 2 bases and J by 0 bases, with 8 bases between. Germline assignment: CDR1 SGHTA and CDR2 FQGTGA. The CDR3 loop spans 15 amino acids.

This clone was observed once. This chain connects TRBV1 to TRBJ1-6. TRBV1 has pseudogene status. The CDR3 is made up of 16 amino acids. CDR3 residues: CTSSRHMPGLNSPLHF. CDR3 in DNA: TGCACCAGCAGCCGCCATATGCCGGGACTAAATTCACCCCTCCACTTT.

This clone was recorded many times. This CDR3 reads CASSLGPPPQHF. The CDR3 DNA is TGTGCCAGCAGCTTAGGACCGCCGCCCCAGCATTTT. The genes are TRBV7-8 and TRBJ1-5; no reliable D call. Germline CDR1 is SGHVS and CDR2 is FQNEAQ. The CDR3 length is 12 residues. Trimming pared 1 base from V and 9 bases from J, leaving 7 bases between.

This clone was counted once. The rearrangement joins TRBV18 to TRBJ1-5; 8 positions agree with TRBD1. In germline, CDR1 is KGHSH, CDR2 LQKENI. CDR3 length: 19 amino acids. The V and J ends lost 0 bases and 2 bases, in that order; junction bases with no gene match: 12. The CDR3 sequence: CASSPPISGTGTGNQPQHF. CDR3 nucleotides: TGTGCCAGCTCACCACCCATCAGCGGGACAGGTACAGGCAATCAGCCCCAGCATTTT.

The chain recombines TRBV29-1 with TRBJ1-1; D remains unclear. V lost 3 bases to trimming and J lost 0 bases, with 8 bases between them. The length of the CDR3 is 13 residues. The germline V gene encodes CDR1 SQVTM and CDR2 ANQGSEA. The CDR3 sequence: CSVDVAMNTEAFF. CDR3 bases: TGCAGCGTTGACGTGGCTATGAACACTGAAGCTTTCTTT.

The chain couples TRBV5-6 to TRBJ1-5; D call uncertain. There are 14 residues in the CDR3. V dropped 2 bases and J dropped 1 base, with 7 bases sitting between them. Germline assignment: CDR1 SGHDT and CDR2 YYEEEE. The CDR3 region has the DNA TGTGCCAGCAGCTTTCGGCGGAGCAATCAGCCCCAGCATTTT. Amino acids: CASSFRRSNQPQHF.

This clone was counted a few times. The chain combines TRBV5-1 with TRBJ1-6, with D tentatively TRBD1 (5 bases). The CDR3 consists of 15 residues. Germline-derived CDR1 and CDR2 are SGHRS and YFSETQ. Trimming removed 0 bases from V and 7 bases from J, with 11 bases in between. The CDR3 region is CASSLEGRGNSPLHF. CDR3 DNA: TGCGCCAGCAGCTTGGAGGGGCGAGGGAATTCACCCCTCCACTTT.

This clone was recorded a few times. The gene calls are TRBV20-1 and TRBJ1-1; no firm D call. CDR1 DFQATT and CDR2 SNEGSKA come from the germline V gene (reference sequence). CDR3 length equals 10 residues. Trimming removed 4 bases from V and 7 bases from J, with 7 bases in between. CDR3 in amino acids: CSAKWGEAFF. CDR3 sequence (DNA): TGCAGTGCTAAGTGGGGTGAAGCTTTCTTT.

The chain uses TRBV5-8 and TRBJ2-1; a possible D gene is TRBD2 (6 bases). Germline V gene data show CDR1 as SGHTS and CDR2 as YDEGEE. V lost 1 base, J lost 0 bases, and 11 bases lay in between. The CDR3 has 16 amino acids. The CDR3, as DNA: TGTGCCAGCAGCTTGTACGGAGGGAACTCCTACAATGAGCAGTTCTTC. Translation gives CASSLYGGNSYNEQFF.

This clone was seen only a few times. V is TRBV25-1 and J is TRBJ2-1, with D unclear. The length of the CDR3 is 14 residues. Germline lookup yields CDR1 MGHDK and CDR2 SYGVNS. The V end was cut by 5 bases, the J end by 4 bases, with 12 bases between. CDR3 residues: CASSQEWVYNEQFF. CDR3 DNA: TGTGCCAGCAGTCAGGAGTGGGTTTACAATGAGCAGTTCTTC.